The 12 T cell receptor beta chains given below trace back to one sample, sequenced in a study of graft-versus-host responses after intestinal transplantation (dated by TCRdb to 2020 to 2022). The meaning of the sample's time point label: cells obtained before transplantation from donor or recipient. No antigen is known for these receptors. Library preparation used the immunoSEQ multiplex PCR assay. As stored in TCRdb, this immuneACCESS dataset retains in-frame rearrangements with V and J assigned. A fraction of the clones does not appear; measured against another copy, unresolved V genes explain less than half of the discrepancy, and the remainder lacks a known reason. In this sample the table shows tens of thousands of clones, more than 85% of which occur a single time. 2% to 2.5% of the sample belongs to the ten largest clones. The source was unstimulated CD8+ T cells sorted from spleen or lymph node cells, collected before intestinal transplant. The source of these receptors is a human donor who received an intestinal transplant.

The chain combines TRBV27 with TRBJ2-1; 11 bases map to TRBD2. The CDR3 is 14 amino acids. With 6 bases clipped from V and 9 bases from J, the junction kept 7 bases outside the gene matches. Germline V gene data show CDR1 as MNHEY and CDR2 as SMNVEV (reference sequence). CDR3 DNA sequence: TGTGCCAGCAGGTTAGCGGGGGGGCCGGGTGAGCAGTTCTTC. It codes for CASRLAGGPGEQFF.

J is TRBJ2-6 and V is TRBV4-1; perhaps TRBD1 as D (5 bases). This CDR3 comprises 18 residues. The V and J ends lost 2 bases and 4 bases respectively, with 18 bases between them. Looked up from germline, CDR1 is MGHRA and CDR2 is YSYEKL. CDR3 sequence (DNA): TGCGCCAGCAGCCAATGGGGCCGTCGATGGAGCGGGGCCAACGTCCTGACTTTC. Translation: CASSQWGRRWSGANVLTF.

The gene calls are TRBV29-1 and TRBJ1-2, with TRBD1 identical over 9 bases. Germline CDR1 is SQVTM and CDR2 is ANQGSEA. This CDR3 spans 14 amino acids. J lost 5 bases, V lost 1 base, and 5 bases had no gene match. The CDR3 region is CSVEVTGGAYGYTF. The CDR3 bases are TGCAGCGTTGAAGTCACAGGGGGCGCGTATGGCTACACCTTC.

The CDR3 region has the DNA TGTGCCAGCAGCTTAGGGGGACAAAATCAGCCCCAGCATTTT. This gives the protein CASSLGGQNQPQHF. V is TRBV7-9 and J is TRBJ1-5, with D tentatively TRBD1 (6 bases). The germline V and J ends were trimmed by 1 base and 4 bases, with 8 bases remaining between them. CDR1 SEHNR and CDR2 FQNEAQ come from the germline V gene (reference sequence). This CDR3 region has 14 residues.

The J gene is TRBJ2-7, the V gene TRBV19; no clear D. CDR1 and CDR2 (germline): LNHDA, SQIVND (reference sequence). V was trimmed by 2 bases and J by 2 bases, leaving 7 bases between them. CDR3 length: 13 residues. Here the CDR3 DNA reads TGTGCCAGTAGTATAACTGCGGCCTACGAGCAGTACTTC. This sequence encodes CASSITAAYEQYF. The full variable domain, its missing parts supplied by reference TRBV19 and TRBJ2-7, is DGGITQSPKYLFRKEGQNVTLSCEQNLNHDAMYWYRQDPGQGLRLIYYSQIVNDFQKGDIAEGYSVSREKKESFPLTVTSAQKNPTAFYLCASSITAAYEQYFGPGTRLTVT.

This clone was detected only once. The chain is built from TRBV21-1 and TRBJ2-7; no DNA check was done on the table's D call, TRBD2. TRBV21-1 is a documented pseudogene. This CDR3 has 14 amino acids. CDR3: CASSKGGGTYEQYF. DNA for the CDR3: TGTGCCAGCAGCAAAGGAGGAGGGACCTACGAGCAGTACTTC.

The CDR3 loop is CASSQDADYNEQFF. As DNA, the CDR3 is TGCGCCAGCAGCCAAGATGCAGACTACAATGAGCAGTTCTTC. The rearrangement uses TRBV4-3 and TRBJ2-1; D unclear. CDR3 length: 14 residues. Trimming left V 0 bases short and J 3 bases short, with 6 bases between. From germline, CDR1 is LGHNA and CDR2 YSLEER.

The CDR3 DNA reads as TGCAGCGTTGAAGACGCTAGCGGGGGGAGAGGCACAGATACGCAGTATTTT. It translates to CSVEDASGGRGTDTQYF. V and J are TRBV29-1 and TRBJ2-3; TRBD2 agrees at 11 bases. Germline assignment: CDR1 SQVTM and CDR2 ANQGSEA. With 0 bases clipped from V and 1 base from J, the junction kept 6 bases outside the gene matches. The CDR3 runs to 17 residues.

The V call is TRBV19, the J call TRBJ1-1; TRBD1 might be the D (6 bases). Germline CDR1 is LNHDA and CDR2 is SQIVND (reference sequence). The CDR3 sequence is 14 residues long. V lost 8 bases to trimming and J lost 2 bases, with 15 bases between them. The CDR3 region is CASLGADSNTEAFF. DNA of the CDR3: TGTGCCAGTTTGGGGGCTGACAGCAACACTGAAGCTTTCTTT.

The chain links TRBV27 to TRBJ1-1; possible D gene TRBD1, 5 bases. V was clipped by 4 bases and J by 5 bases, with 14 bases between them. CDR1 and CDR2 from the germline V gene are MNHEY and SMNVEV (reference sequence). There are 14 residues in the CDR3. CDR3 loop: CASSSSPGDTEAFF. The CDR3 coding sequence is TGTGCCAGCAGTTCCTCTCCGGGGGATACTGAAGCTTTCTTT.

The chain links TRBV19 to TRBJ2-3; tentatively, D is TRBD2 (6 bases). Germline CDR1 is LNHDA and CDR2 is SQIVND (reference sequence). Between the trimmed V and J ends, which lost 7 bases and 2 bases, there was a span of 16 bases. CDR3 length equals 15 residues. Written as DNA, the CDR3 is TGTGCCAGTAAGGTCCGGGACTCTGACACAGATACGCAGTATTTT. Its protein product is CASKVRDSDTDTQYF.

The chain joins TRBV4-3 to TRBJ2-1; 11 nucleotides line up with TRBD2. This CDR3 has 17 residues. CDR1 LGHNA and CDR2 YSLEER come from the germline V gene. V lost 4 bases to trimming and J lost 4 bases; unmatched junction nucleotides: 9. The CDR3 region is CASSPSTGTSGYNEQFF. CDR3 DNA sequence: TGCGCCAGCAGCCCTAGCACCGGGACTAGCGGTTACAATGAGCAGTTCTTC.